This T cell receptor beta chain was identified in a study of immune heterogeneity within non-small cell lung tumors. The overall study: Among the tumors, 4 were squamous cell carcinomas, about 10 were non-squamous carcinomas and 1 was not otherwise specified. Study-wide results and caveats: Recurring identical dominant CDR3 beta clonotypes were observed across tumor sites within a patient, together with site-unique high-frequency clones.

It was with 32 V and 13 J primers that multiplex PCR amplified TCR beta CDR3. TCRdb analysed the multiplex PCR reads with MiXCR anew, one entry per CDR3 protein. Among approximately 21,000 distinct CDR3 sequences listed, around 30% were seen once. Genomic DNA extracted from bulk tumor tissue served as template. A total of about 0.6 ug was used per sample. Far-apart biopsies, several per primary tumor, were taken during surgery. Newly diagnosed with untreated non-small cell lung cancer, the patients underwent curative surgery. Having surgery with curative intent, the donors were patients newly diagnosed with non-small cell lung cancer. This clonotype was picked up many times. What it recognizes is unknown. The TCR originated in a man aged 40-49 years with non-small cell lung cancer. The specimen sequenced was lung tumor tissue.

The CDR3 loop is CASSPGGTVNSPLHF. CDR3 bases: TGTGCCAGCAGCCCCGGGGGGACAGTTAATTCACCCCTCCACTTT. V and J are TRBV7-9 and TRBJ1-6; TRBD1 agrees at 7 bases. V lost 5 bases, J lost 6 bases, and 7 bases stayed unmatched. This CDR3 contains 15 residues. Per germline, CDR1 SEHNR and CDR2 FQNEAQ (reference sequence).